These 28 T cell receptor beta chains were all obtained from the same sample, sequenced in a study of beta chain features in type 1 diabetes. Study observations and caveats: People with Type 1 diabetes carried modestly yet significantly shorter TCRB CDR3s in all four CD4+ subsets.

Their antigen targets remain unknown. Every bit of the isolated RNA underwent reverse transcription, so sequencing read expressed TCRB transcripts. Profiling relied on immunoSEQ multiplex PCR, and the TCRdb table lists in-frame clones only, not all of them. Of some 250,000 clones listed, 9.5% to 13% are singletons. Sequenced: naive CD4+ T cells from blood. These receptors were collected from a man aged 25-45 years with type 1 diabetes.

This clone was detected only a few times. The chain is built from TRBV2 and TRBJ2-5; 9 nucleotides align to TRBD2. The junction had 7 bases not matched to a gene; V was cut back by 6 bases and J by 5 bases. Germline loops: CDR1 SNHLY, CDR2 FYNNEI. CDR3 size: 14 residues. CDR3 bases: TGTGCCAGCAGGGGAGCGGGGGGCAGGGAGACCCAGTACTTC. This codes for CASRGAGGRETQYF.

J is TRBJ2-5 and V is TRBV7-9; TRBD1 is a possible D gene (6 bases). Trimming removed 5 bases from V and 5 bases from J, with 15 bases in between. The germline CDR1 and CDR2 sequences are SEHNR and FQNEAQ (reference sequence). The CDR3 length is 14 residues. CDR3 residues: CASSRTGKWETQYF. The CDR3 DNA is TGTGCCAGCAGCCGAACAGGGAAATGGGAGACCCAGTACTTC. The full variable domain, rest sourced from reference TRBV7-9 and TRBJ2-5, is DTGVSQNPRHKITKRGQNVTFRCDPISEHNRLYWYRQTLGQGPEFLTYFQNEAQLEKSRLLSDRFSAERPKGSFSTLEIQRTEQGDSAMYLCASSRTGKWETQYFGPGTRLLVL.

This clone was counted between two and nine times. DNA for the CDR3: TGTGCCAGCAGTGTCCAGGGGGAAGCTTCACCCCTCCACTTT. Protein sequence: CASSVQGEASPLHF. The chain employs TRBV6-5 and TRBJ1-6, with 7 bases lining up with TRBD1. The V gene end was trimmed by 5 bases and the J gene end by 9 bases; junction bases not matched to a gene: 7. CDR1 MNHEY and CDR2 SVGAGI come from the germline V gene. The CDR3 runs 14 residues.

This clone was counted only a few times. The chain is built from TRBV29-1 and TRBJ1-1; 9 bases are a match to TRBD1. CDR1 is SQVTM, CDR2 ANQGSEA, per germline. The CDR3 has 12 residues. Trimming removed 3 bases from V and 8 bases from J; junction bases left unmatched: 4. The CDR3: CSVEGDREEAFF. As DNA, the CDR3 is TGCAGCGTTGAGGGGGACAGGGAAGAAGCTTTCTTT.

The CDR3 DNA reads TGTGCCTGGGGGACCGGGACAGGGTATTCACCCCTCCACTTT. Amino acids: CAWGTGTGYSPLHF. V and J are TRBV30 and TRBJ1-6; TRBD1 aligns across 9 bases. Germline CDR1 GTSNPN, CDR2 SVGIG (reference sequence). Losses at the gene ends were 5 bases for V and 8 bases for J; bases not matched to a gene: 7. The CDR3 totals 14 residues.

The chain joins TRBV6-1 to TRBJ1-1, with no clear D. The CDR3 extends over 14 amino acids. In germline, CDR1 is MNHNS, CDR2 SASEGT. The V and J ends lost 6 bases and 1 base respectively, with 12 bases between them. The DNA of the CDR3 is TGTGCCAGCAGGTTTTTCGGGAGGAACACTGAAGCTTTCTTT. Its protein is CASRFFGRNTEAFF.

The chain employs TRBV2 and TRBJ1-6; D ambiguous. V was pared by 3 bases and J by 9 bases, with 9 bases between. CDR3 length: 13 amino acids. CDR1 and CDR2 from the germline V gene are SNHLY and FYNNEI. DNA of the CDR3: TGTGCCAGCAGTGATTATGGGAGTTCACCCCTCCACTTT. Its translation: CASSDYGSSPLHF.

The chain recombines TRBV11-2 with TRBJ1-6, with 8 bases matching TRBD1. The CDR3 runs to 16 residues. V gave up 2 bases and J gave up 7 bases; unmatched junction bases: 7. CDR1 and CDR2 (germline): SGHAT, FQNNGV. The chain's CDR3 is CASSLLGQGKNSPLHF. The CDR3 region has the DNA TGTGCCAGCAGCTTATTAGGACAGGGAAAAAATTCACCCCTCCACTTT.

The V gene is TRBV7-2, the J gene TRBJ1-6; 7 bases agree with TRBD1. The V gene end was trimmed by 6 bases and the J gene end by 7 bases; junction bases not matched to a gene: 9. The germline V gene has CDR1 SGHTA and CDR2 FQGNSA. This CDR3 region has 15 residues. The CDR3 DNA reads as TGTGCCAGCAGATCTAATACAGGGGAGAATTCACCCCTCCACTTT. Translating gives CASRSNTGENSPLHF.

The V and J genes are TRBV5-1 and TRBJ2-5; D is undetermined. Germline V gene lookup returns CDR1 SGHRS and CDR2 YFSETQ. Deletions cut 3 bases from V and 5 bases from J, with 11 bases between. The CDR3 has 13 residues. CDR3 sequence reads: CASSSDNGETQYF. CDR3 in DNA: TGCGCCAGCAGCTCGGATAACGGGGAGACCCAGTACTTC.

Only a few counts were recorded for this clone. At one end the junction does not follow the germline gene, possibly because of a read error. J is TRBJ2-5 and V is TRBV7-7, with 7 bases identical to TRBD1. The CDR3 is 13 residues long. Germline CDR1 SSHAT, CDR2 FNYEAQ (reference sequence). CDR3 in DNA: TGTGCTAGCAGCTCGGGACAGTCGGGGACCCAGTACTTC. It yields the protein CASSSGQSGTQYF.

This clone was seen more than once but under ten times. This chain joins TRBV15 and TRBJ2-1; 9 nucleotides match TRBD2. J gave up 0 bases and V 6 bases, and 15 bases lay outside the gene matches. CDR1 and CDR2 from the germline V gene are LNHNV and YYDKDF (reference sequence). The CDR3 is made up of 19 amino acids. In DNA, the CDR3 is TGTGCCACCAGAGCAGGCTGGGGCGGGGGGGCAGGCTCCTACAATGAGCAGTTCTTC. Residues: CATRAGWGGGAGSYNEQFF.

The CDR3 nucleotides read TGTGCCAGCAGCTTGACCTCGGGAATAGGGATCAACGAGCAGTACTTC. It yields the protein CASSLTSGIGINEQYF. The chain employs TRBV5-4 and TRBJ2-7; D is possibly TRBD2 (5 bases). The CDR3 loop spans 16 amino acids. The germline CDR1 and CDR2 sequences are SGHNT and YYREEE (reference sequence). The ends were cut back, 1 base at V and 5 bases at J, with 19 bases in the middle.

The chain carries TRBV4-2 and TRBJ1-2; D unresolved. V dropped 1 base and J dropped 5 bases, with 14 bases sitting between them. This CDR3 is built from 15 residues. The germline gives CDR1 LGHNA, CDR2 YNFKEQ. The CDR3 spells CASSQVEDRGYGYTF. CDR3 nucleotide sequence: TGTGCCAGCAGCCAAGTAGAGGATAGAGGATATGGCTACACCTTC.

This clone was observed a handful of times. The chain employs TRBV5-1 and TRBJ2-1; TRBD2 aligns across 7 bases. Germline trimming cut 0 bases from V and 3 bases from J; bases unmatched to any gene: 6. Germline loops: CDR1 SGHRS, CDR2 YFSETQ. This CDR3 has 16 residues. CDR3 amino acids: CASSLEEAGYYNEQFF. Written as DNA, the CDR3 is TGCGCCAGCAGCTTGGAGGAAGCGGGGTACTACAATGAGCAGTTCTTC.

The chain has TRBV29-1 and TRBJ1-1; tentatively, D is TRBD1 (5 bases). The V end was cut by 7 bases, the J end by 1 base, with 16 bases between. CDR3 length equals 14 residues. CDR1 and CDR2 (germline): SQVTM, ANQGSEA. CDR3 sequence (DNA): TGCAGCGCCTCCGAGGCCAGGGCGAACACTGAAGCTTTCTTT. Residues: CSASEARANTEAFF.

A few counts support this clone. The chain links TRBV25-1 to TRBJ1-1, with D uncertain. CDR1 and CDR2 (germline): MGHDK, SYGVNS. V was trimmed by 6 bases and J by 2 bases, leaving 10 bases between them. The CDR3 is 13 residues long. The CDR3 region is CASSVRSNTEAFF. DNA for the CDR3: TGTGCCAGCAGCGTACGGAGTAACACTGAAGCTTTCTTT. The full variable domain, rest sourced from reference TRBV25-1 and TRBJ1-1, is EADIYQTPRYLVIGTGKKITLECSQTMGHDKMYWYQQDPGMELHLIHYSYGVNSTEKGDLSSESTVSRIRTEHFPLTLESARPSHTSQYLCASSVRSNTEAFFGQGTRLTVV.

The gene calls are TRBV2 and TRBJ2-2; D possibly corresponds to TRBD1 (5 bases). CDR1 and CDR2 (germline): SNHLY, FYNNEI. V was shortened by 4 bases and J by 2 bases, with 8 bases between the two germline ends. The CDR3 contains 14 residues. CDR3 in amino acids: CASSGRVNTGELFF. In DNA form, the CDR3 reads TGTGCCAGCAGTGGCAGGGTTAACACCGGGGAGCTGTTTTTT.

The rearrangement uses TRBV27 and TRBJ2-3; D gene unclear. The CDR3 spans 12 residues. The germline CDR1 and CDR2 sequences are MNHEY and SMNVEV (reference sequence). V was pared by 5 bases and J by 8 bases, with 11 bases between. For the CDR3, the DNA is TGTGCCAGCAGTCCTAACCGTGGTACGCAGTATTTT. Protein product: CASSPNRGTQYF.

This clone was seen more than once but under ten times. This chain uses TRBV5-4 with TRBJ2-5; 11 positions match TRBD1. J lost 4 bases, V lost 2 bases, and 7 bases had no gene match. This CDR3 is 16 amino acids long. Germline assignment: CDR1 SGHNT and CDR2 YYREEE (reference sequence). The CDR3 sequence is CASSFRTGGYRETQYF. The CDR3 bases are TGTGCCAGCAGCTTCCGGACAGGGGGCTATCGAGAGACCCAGTACTTC. The whole variable domain, remainder taken from reference TRBV5-4 and TRBJ2-5, is ETGVTQSPTHLIKTRGQQVTLRCSSQSGHNTVSWYQQALGQGPQFIFQYYREEENGRGNFPPRFSGLQFPNYSSELNVNALELDDSALYLCASSFRTGGYRETQYFGPGTRLLVL.

This clone appeared a few times. This chain connects TRBV9 to TRBJ1-2; D is perhaps TRBD1 (6 bases). V lost 3 bases, J lost 4 bases, and 16 bases lay in between. This CDR3 comprises 15 residues. Germline CDR1 is SGDLS and CDR2 is YYNGEE. This chain's CDR3 is CASSESTGFTYGYTF. CDR3 nucleotides: TGTGCCAGCAGCGAGTCGACAGGTTTCACCTATGGCTACACCTTC.

V and J are TRBV19 and TRBJ1-3; D is uncertain. Trimming removed 7 bases at V and 0 bases at J, with 7 bases between. The CDR3 extends over 13 amino acids. The germline CDR1 and CDR2 sequences are LNHDA and SQIVND (reference sequence). The CDR3 nucleotides read TGTGCCAGTAAACGGAGCTCTGGAAACACCATATATTTT. Its protein product is CASKRSSGNTIYF.

This chain links TRBV4-2 with TRBJ1-6; D is undetermined. From germline, CDR1 is LGHNA and CDR2 YNFKEQ. V lost 3 bases to trimming and J lost 7 bases, with 13 bases between them. The CDR3 is 15 amino acids. The CDR3 region is CASSQGVTANSPLHF. The CDR3 bases are TGTGCCAGCAGCCAGGGCGTGACCGCCAATTCACCCCTCCACTTT.

This clone came up once. The genes are TRBV7-9 and TRBJ2-7; 8 nucleotides align to TRBD1. The CDR3 contains 14 residues. The V segment lost 6 bases and the J segment 5 bases; nucleotides outside the gene matches: 9. CDR1 is SEHNR, CDR2 FQNEAQ, per germline (reference sequence). The CDR3 DNA follows: TGTGCCAGCAGACGGACAGGGAGAAAGGACGAGCAGTACTTC. This gives the protein CASRRTGRKDEQYF. Using reference TRBV7-9 and TRBJ2-7 for the parts outside the CDR3, the full variable domain is DTGVSQNPRHKITKRGQNVTFRCDPISEHNRLYWYRQTLGQGPEFLTYFQNEAQLEKSRLLSDRFSAERPKGSFSTLEIQRTEQGDSAMYLCASRRTGRKDEQYFGPGTRLTVT.

In its sample, this clone was seen a few times. The chain combines TRBV4-1 with TRBJ2-5; TRBD1 matches at 9 bases. The CDR3 sequence is 16 residues long. V dropped 2 bases and J dropped 5; count of bases not matched to a gene: 9. Per the germline V gene, CDR1 is MGHRA and CDR2 is YSYEKL. CDR3 sequence reads: CASSQPGTGSWETQYF. The CDR3 DNA sequence: TGCGCCAGCAGCCAACCCGGGACAGGGAGCTGGGAGACCCAGTACTTC.

The rearrangement uses TRBV9 and TRBJ2-5; 7 bases are a match to TRBD2. This CDR3 has 13 amino acids. Germline V CDR1 and CDR2: SGDLS, YYNGEE. The J segment lost 4 bases and the V segment lost 4 bases, leaving 4 bases of the junction unmatched. The DNA for the CDR3 is TGTGCCAGCAGCTTAAGACTAGCAGAGACCCAGTACTTC. Protein: CASSLRLAETQYF.

The V gene is TRBV6-6, the J gene TRBJ1-5, with TRBD1 matching 8 bases. The V and J ends lost 8 bases and 1 base, in that order; junction bases with no gene match: 10. CDR1 MNHNY and CDR2 SVGAGI come from the germline V gene (reference sequence). The CDR3 covers 16 residues. The CDR3 loop is CASANTGGGSNQPQHF. CDR3 sequence (DNA): TGTGCCAGCGCGAATACAGGGGGGGGAAGCAATCAGCCCCAGCATTTT.

This clone appeared a few times. J is TRBJ2-7 and V is TRBV7-9, with D possibly TRBD1 on 6 matching bases. The CDR3 is 13 residues long. Germline CDR1 and CDR2: SEHNR and FQNEAQ (reference sequence). V was clipped by 6 bases and J by 1 base, with 10 bases between them. CDR3 loop: CASRPDSSYEQYF. The DNA of the CDR3 is TGTGCCAGCAGACCGGACAGTTCCTACGAGCAGTACTTC.